This T cell receptor (beta chain) was sequenced during a study of vaccination and CD4 T cells after COVID-19 (dated by TCRdb to between 2021 and 2022). With regard to the full study: SARS-CoV-2 positivity had been established in the convalescent patients by nasal swab PCR, and mild disease was recorded in several of these patients and severe disease in one. As controls, cultures received a CEFX viral epitope pool (the positive control), an HIV-1 Nef peptide pool (the negative control), or no peptide at all. The convalescent cohort comprised six males and four females, including two Hispanic individuals, seven Caucasians, two Asians and one multiracial person. Post-vaccine blood samples were taken a median of around 70 days after the second vaccine dose, with a range of roughly 13 to 250 days. For stimulating the cultures, overlapping spike peptide pools were used, derived from SARS-CoV-2 as well as from the common cold coronaviruses HCoV-NL63, HCoV-OC43 and HCoV-229E. Participants received two doses of either the Pfizer-BioNTech BNT162b2 vaccine (n=8) or the Moderna mRNA-1273 vaccine (n=2). The spike-specific CD4+ TCR repertoire was compared before and after mRNA vaccination in ten to eleven COVID-19 convalescent patients and several infection-naive healthy vaccine recipients. Post-COVID blood samples from convalescent patients were collected a median of approximately 93 days after diagnosis, with a range of roughly 30 to 170 days. General conclusions and limits of the study: The median count of SARS-CoV-2-reactive clonotypes went up from under 25 after infection to about 41 after vaccination, although the change was not significant. The number of convalescent patients in the study was relatively small, and the study did not examine early timepoints following natural infection. Of the vaccine-specific clones in convalescent patients, 304 of 307, or nearly all, reacted only to SARS-CoV-2 spike and did not cross-react with common cold coronaviruses. Among convalescent patients, a median about 86% of the SARS-CoV-2-reactive clones seen after vaccination appeared only after vaccination, which suggests priming specific to the vaccine.

The library was prepared using PCR. TCR sequencing of DNA from cultured CD4+ T cells used the Oncomine TCR Beta short-read assay at the Johns Hopkins FTIC core. The QIAamp micro DNA kit was used to extract genomic DNA from the cultured CD4+ T cells. Oncomine TCR Beta libraries from cultured CD4+ T cells were pooled using unique dual indexes and sequenced on an Illumina iSeq 100. Per the authors' processing: Non-productive sequences were removed, and CDR3s not starting with C, not ending with F or W, or shorter than 7 amino acids were discarded. Antigen-specific clonotypes were identified using the MANAFEST web application through comparison of peptide-stimulated wells with reference and other culture wells. To be called positive, a clone needed an FDR below 0.05, an odds ratio above 5, and a productive frequency above 0.1% in at least two of three replicate wells. A clonotype counted as cross-reactive if it showed significant expansion both in the SARS-CoV-2 spike wells and in at least one common cold coronavirus spike condition. CDR3 homology was assessed with Levenshtein distances (stringdist) and unrooted phylogenetic trees (ape) in R version 3.6.1. The public sequencing data were trimmed at Q25 with fastp and processed into clonotypes with MiXCR by TCRdb, which kept only in-frame beta chains. Each entry merges the rows of one CDR3 protein and shows their most common DNA and genes. The V and J calls and clone size are TCRdb's, not the authors'. The sample table lists about 12,000 distinct CDR3 sequences, roughly 76% of them with a count of one. The ten largest make up 20% to 25% of the sample.

Its CDR3 holds 17 amino acids, cysteine through phenylalanine. The entry retains the CDR3 DNA only, 51 bases that are in frame from base 1. CDR1 and CDR2, per the germline V gene, are SGHVS and FNYEAQ. Relative to germline, V is 2 bases shorter and J is 3 bases shorter, with 17 bases between their ends. On this clonotype: The antigen it recognizes is unknown. No clone much larger than this one lies a single base away; base qualities are absent.

In the paper's terms, the treatment or condition label means: roughly ten-day PBMC culture with coronavirus spike peptide pools or control peptides (ViraFEST assay). To expand antigen-specific T cells with peptide pools and then pick out the expanded clonotypes through TCR sequencing, the study relied on the ViraFEST assay. The convalescent patients' positive SARS-CoV-2 PCR tests were from March to December 2020, which was before the Alpha, Beta and Delta variants emerged in the United States. Each well held 2.1 million or so PBMCs cultured in IMDM containing roughly 5% human AB serum and approximately 9.1 IU/ml IL-2, with roughly 10 ug/ml peptide pools added. Half of the culture medium was replaced with fresh IL-2-containing medium on days 3 and 7. After roughly 9 days of culture, CD4+ T cells were isolated by negative selection with the EasySep CD4+ T cell isolation kit. Ficoll-Paque Plus gradient centrifugation was used to isolate PBMCs from whole blood, and the isolated PBMCs were then either used fresh or cryopreserved at -140C. Each culture condition was generally run in triplicate wells.

Recombination linked TRBV7-6 to TRBJ1-5; TRBD1 is a possible D gene, resting on 6 matching bases. Sample: CD4+ T cells from blood, cultured in vitro. The TCR was taken from a human donor who had recovered from COVID-19. The CDR3 region has the sequence CASSLISAPGVNQPQHF. The DNA sequence is TGTGCCAGCAGCTTAATTTCTGCCCCAGGGGTCAATCAGCCCCAGCATTTT.